The clone carrying this TCR beta chain appeared once. Germline V gene data show CDR1 as SNHLY and CDR2 as FYNNEI. The CDR3 spans 13 residues. Trimming stripped 3 bases from V and 0 bases from J, with 3 bases between. The data originate from a study of blood T cell repertoires in COVID-19. Study-level information: T cells, B-cell-depleted T cells, or PBMCs supplied cDNA or gDNA.

As processed by the authors: Counts of nucleated cells, estimated from reference gene primer amplification, were obtained. The data were produced by immunoSEQ multiplex PCR, yet TCRdb's version contains in-frame clones alone and is incomplete. The V and J calls and clone size are taken from that table; D and trimming were inferred from the DNA. The sample holds some 200,000 clones, 88% seen once. The J gene is TRBJ1-5, the V gene TRBV2; D unclear. Sequencing was carried out using peripheral blood. The clonotype was recovered from a man between 35 and 55 years old with active or convalescent COVID-19. CDR3 region: CASSDRSNQPQHF. For the CDR3, the DNA is TGTGCCAGCAGTGACCGTAGCAATCAGCCCCAGCATTTT.